These T cell receptor beta chains were read from a single sample in a study of T cells in Graves' hyperthyroidism and ophthalmopathy. MiXCR, run by TCRdb on the multiplex PCR reads, gives a single entry per CDR3 protein. The sample has fewer than 900,000 distinct CDR3 sequences, 15% to 20% seen once. The sequencing sample was made of blood. Receptors originate from a man younger than 35 with Graves' hyperthyroidism. Each CDR3 is given with its conserved first and last residue. A D gene is named only where the DNA matches it firmly. Clone size is shown for a subset of rows, as once, few, many or a class of expanded clone.

D gene | clone size | J gene | V gene | CDR3 protein | CDR3 DNA
- | many | TRBJ1-1 | TRBV12-3/TRBV12-4 | CASGEVGRKNEAFF | TGTGCCAGTGGCGAGGTGGGACGGAAAAATGAAGCTTTCTTT
TRBD1 | - | TRBJ1-4 | TRBV7-2 | CASSPLGQGEKLFF | TGTGCCAGCAGCCCCCTGGGACAGGGTGAAAAACTGTTTTTT
- | many | TRBJ2-1 | TRBV7-2 | CASSSRIYNEQFF | TGTGCCAGCAGCTCCCGGATCTACAATGAGCAGTTCTTC
- | - | TRBJ1-1 | TRBV4-1 | CASSQDRGLTEAFF | TGCGCCAGCAGCCAAGACAGGGGACTCACTGAAGCTTTCTTT
TRBD2 | many | TRBJ2-1 | TRBV12-3/TRBV12-4 | CASSLPGLAYNEQFF | TGTGCCAGCAGCCTACCCGGACTAGCCTACAATGAGCAGTTCTTC
TRBD1 | - | TRBJ2-7 | TRBV7-9 | CASSQDRSLAGSYEQYF | TGTGCCAGCAGCCAGGACAGGTCCCTGGCGGGCTCCTACGAGCAGTACTTC
TRBD1 | many | TRBJ1-3 | TRBV28 | CASSLGTGRNTIYF | TGTGCCAGCAGTTTAGGGACAGGGAGGAACACCATATATTTT
- | many | TRBJ2-5 | TRBV29-1 | CSVDRGRETQYF | TGCAGCGTTGACCGGGGGCGAGAGACCCAGTACTTC
- | few | TRBJ2-7 | TRBV25-1 | CASSSSLFYEQYF | TGTGCCAGCAGTAGTAGCTTATTCTACGAGCAGTACTTC
- | few | TRBJ1-2 | TRBV5-8 | CASSPDIGGYTF | TGTGCCAGCAGCCCGGACATCGGTGGCTACACCTTC
TRBD1 | few | TRBJ2-5 | TRBV28 | CASENRGQETQYF | TGTGCCAGCGAAAACAGGGGGCAAGAGACCCAGTACTTC
TRBD2 | many | TRBJ2-1 | TRBV28 | CASSPFPGGLGARGSYNEQFF | TGTGCCAGCAGTCCATTTCCGGGGGGACTAGGGGCCCGTGGGTCCTACAATGAGCAGTTCTTC
- | few | TRBJ2-1 | TRBV4-1 | CASSHALGSYNEQFF | TGCGCCAGCAGCCATGCCCTGGGTTCGTACAATGAGCAGTTCTTC
- | many | TRBJ2-2 | TRBV18 | CASSPESGNGELFF | TGTGCCAGCTCACCAGAGTCGGGAAACGGGGAGCTGTTTTTT
- | - | TRBJ2-3 | TRBV9 | CASSVAGRDPDTQYF | TGTGCCAGCAGCGTCGCGGGGCGGGACCCAGATACGCAGTATTTT
- | few | TRBJ2-2 | TRBV28 | CASSFGPGVRTGELFF | TGTGCCAGCAGTTTCGGCCCGGGGGTCCGTACCGGGGAGCTGTTTTTT
TRBD2 | few | TRBJ2-1 | TRBV28 | CASSILAGKQFF | TGTGCCAGCAGTATACTAGCGGGAAAGCAGTTCTTC
TRBD2 | few | TRBJ2-7 | TRBV28 | CASSGTISAYEQYF | TGTGCCAGCAGTGGGACTATTTCCGCCTACGAGCAGTACTTC
- | few | TRBJ2-1 | TRBV12-3/TRBV12-4 | CASSLWTSNEQFF | TGTGCCAGCAGTTTATGGACTTCCAATGAGCAGTTCTTC
TRBD1 | many | TRBJ2-1 | TRBV28 | CASSASGQGVNEQFF | TGTGCCAGCAGTGCCTCGGGACAGGGGGTAAATGAGCAGTTCTTC
TRBD2 | - | TRBJ2-1 | TRBV7-9 | CASSQDGAGAHYNEQFF | TGTGCCAGCAGCCAAGATGGAGCGGGGGCCCATTACAATGAGCAGTTCTTC
TRBD2 | few | TRBJ2-1 | TRBV7-8 | CASSSRTSGDYNEQFF | TGTGCCAGCAGTTCAAGGACTAGCGGGGATTACAATGAGCAGTTCTTC
- | - | TRBJ2-2 | TRBV12-3/TRBV12-4 | CASSLWGTTGELFF | TGTGCCAGCAGTTTATGGGGAACCACCGGGGAGCTGTTTTTT
- | - | TRBJ2-1 | TRBV12-5 | CASGLVGRDRNEQFF | TGTGCTAGTGGTTTGGTAGGCAGGGATCGAAATGAGCAGTTCTTC
- | many | TRBJ2-7 | TRBV24-1 | CATSEVQGDPYEQYF | TGTGCCACCAGTGAAGTACAGGGTGACCCCTACGAGCAGTACTTC
TRBD2 | many | TRBJ2-5 | TRBV20-1 | CSARDRLAEYF | TGCAGTGCTAGAGATCGGCTAGCGGAGTACTTC
TRBD2 | few | TRBJ2-1 | TRBV6-5 | CASSYSHTSGVDEQFF | TGTGCCAGCAGTTACTCTCACACTAGCGGAGTGGATGAGCAGTTCTTC
- | many | TRBJ2-2 | TRBV12-3/TRBV12-4 | CASSPLGGGELFF | TGTGCCAGCAGTCCCCTTGGGGGCGGGGAGCTGTTTTTT
- | many | TRBJ2-3 | TRBV20-1 | CSARSWTELTDTQYF | TGCAGTGCTAGATCCTGGACAGAACTCACAGATACGCAGTATTTT
- | many | TRBJ2-3 | TRBV30 | CAWSGGRGTDTQYF | TGTGCCTGGAGTGGGGGGAGAGGTACAGATACGCAGTATTTT
- | few | TRBJ1-1 | TRBV10-3 | CAISENKNTEAFF | TGTGCCATCAGTGAGAACAAGAACACTGAAGCTTTCTTT
- | many | TRBJ2-7 | TRBV2 | CASSRTFAVFSEQYF | TGTGCCAGCAGTCGGACATTCGCAGTTTTTTCTGAGCAGTACTTC
- | many | TRBJ2-7 | TRBV12-3/TRBV12-4 | CASSLHRSSYEQYF | TGTGCCAGCAGTTTACACAGGAGCTCCTACGAGCAGTACTTC
- | - | TRBJ1-5 | TRBV18 | CASSRSREPQHF | TGTGCCAGCTCACGGTCCCGAGAGCCCCAGCATTTT
- | many | TRBJ2-1 | TRBV20-1 | CSAQGFVHEQFF | TGCAGTGCTCAGGGGTTCGTGCATGAGCAGTTCTTC
TRBD1 | few | TRBJ2-1 | TRBV18 | CASSPRTGSGEEQFF | TGTGCCAGCTCACCTAGGACAGGGTCAGGCGAAGAGCAGTTCTTC
- | many | TRBJ2-7 | TRBV6-1 | CATLGEGGSYEQYF | TGTGCTACCCTAGGCGAGGGTGGATCCTACGAGCAGTACTTC
- | - | TRBJ1-5 | TRBV28 | CASSQEARTGRNQPQHF | TGTGCCAGCAGCCAAGAGGCCCGAACAGGGCGTAATCAGCCCCAGCATTTT
- | many | TRBJ1-6 | TRBV12-3/TRBV12-4 | CASSFLGNNSPLHF | TGTGCCAGCAGTTTCTTGGGCAATAATTCACCCCTCCACTTT
TRBD1 | many | TRBJ2-1 | TRBV11-2 | CASSLEPWTGEGNEQFF | TGTGCCAGCAGCTTAGAACCCTGGACAGGGGAGGGCAATGAGCAGTTCTTC
- | many | TRBJ2-7 | TRBV27 | CASSLARGDYEQYF | TGTGCCAGCAGTTTAGCTAGGGGGGACTACGAGCAGTACTTC
- | - | TRBJ2-5 | TRBV6-1 | CASSLTLKETQYF | TGTGCCAGCAGCCTTACACTGAAAGAGACCCAGTACTTC
TRBD2 | many | TRBJ2-3 | TRBV20-1 | CSADHREEGTDTQYF | TGCAGTGCCGATCACCGGGAGGAGGGCACAGATACGCAGTATTTT
- | - | TRBJ1-5 | TRBV15 | CATTQGLGKPQHF | TGTGCCACCACCCAGGGACTGGGCAAGCCCCAGCATTTT
- | many | TRBJ2-2 | TRBV11-3 | CASSQSAGELFF | TGTGCCAGCAGCCAGAGTGCCGGGGAGCTGTTTTTT